The sequence of this T cell receptor (beta chain) was determined in a study of Graves' ophthalmopathy and Graves' hyperthyroidism (dated by TCRdb to 2017 to 2018). For context, the study as a whole: Peripheral blood samples were taken at the time of initial diagnosis, before any treatment was given. T-cell repertoires of thyroid tissue and blood were compared in over 5 hyperthyroidism patients. In total, 135 blood samples were TCR-sequenced: roughly 45 ophthalmopathy, some 75 hyperthyroidism and about 17 hyperthyroidism-to-ophthalmopathy patients. The 85 to 100 discovery patients were randomly split 7:3 into training and test sets. Once sampling was done, hyperthyroidism patients were given methimazole at a starting dose of 30 mg daily, while ophthalmopathy patients were given high-dose intravenous methylprednisolone. For independent validation, a separate cohort was made up of some 19 hyperthyroidism patients plus 17 patients who later progressed from hyperthyroidism to ophthalmopathy. To tell Graves' ophthalmopathy apart from Graves' hyperthyroidism, and to predict which patients would progress to ophthalmopathy, the study relied on TCR beta repertoire signatures. To explore V-J signatures distinguishing ophthalmopathy from hyperthyroidism, a discovery set of around 100 patients (about 43 ophthalmopathy, 55 to 60 stable hyperthyroidism) was enrolled.

This clonotype occurred many times. Its antigen is still unknown. No base quality information exists; no much larger clone differs at one position. The ophthalmopathy patients had moderately to severely active disease, with a Clinical Activity Score of 3 or higher, a NOSPECS grade of 4 or higher, and a disease duration of less than 3 months. Patients were excluded if they had other autoimmune diseases, uncontrolled infections, pregnancy or lactation. Diagnosis was based on clinical symptoms, serum thyroxine, TRAb, thyroid ultrasound and orbital computed tomography. Using Ficoll-Paque density gradient centrifugation, PBMCs were isolated from 10 ml of fresh peripheral blood. Trizol reagent was used to extract the total RNA, and its quality was then checked on an Agilent 2100 Bioanalyzer. The V and J ends are trimmed by 3 bases and 5 bases, leaving 14 bases between them. The CDR3 sequence holds 14 residues, the cysteine and phenylalanine included. Left in the record is the CDR3 DNA by itself, 42 bases read in frame from the first base. CDR1 MDHEN and CDR2 SYDVKM are derived from the germline V gene.

Points the paper makes about the study in general: Sample size was not statistically predetermined, and group allocation was not concealed from the investigators. Among expanded thyroid clonotypes with frequency above 0.001, most also showed up in blood, which suggests that blood repertoires may reflect the thyroid immune response. In cross-validation, the 13-signature model distinguished ophthalmopathy from stable hyperthyroidism with just over 85% sensitivity and roughly 81% specificity, and in the test set the corresponding values were about 80% and 75%. In validation, the model predicted ophthalmopathy progression with about 71% sensitivity and roughly 72% specificity; some 13 predicted patients were CT-confirmed with GO in a median of about 6.2 months.

For repertoire sequencing, TCR beta CDR3 regions were amplified from RNA transcripts. The first round was an RT-PCR using HTBI primers with the Qiagen OneStep RT-PCR kit, and this first round was followed by a second-round multiplex PCR, then size selection and purification. Libraries were sequenced on an Illumina HiSeq2000 using paired-end 100 bp reads. Per the authors' processing: SOAPnuke was used for read processing, and reads with adapters, uncalled bases, a mean Phred below 15, or no exact constant-primer or identifier match were discarded. COPE v1.2.5 was used to merge high-quality paired reads. Each unique nucleotide sequence was defined as a clonotype, and clonotypes were aligned to IMGT TRB V, D and J references with MiTCR v1.1. Analysis was restricted to V-J combinations with a frequency above 0.0001, which covered 98% to 99.2% of repertoires. For each V-J combination, a TCR clonal expansion and chaos score was defined as F50 clonal expansion divided by the chaos observed in the TCRdist matrix. Welch's t-statistics and random forest were used to narrow the features down to roughly twelve V-J combinations, which were then fed into a naive Bayes classifier. Thyroid-blood repertoire similarity was quantified with the Morisita-Horn index. TCRdb reworked the public reads: Q25 trimming with fastp, MiXCR clone assembly, productive beta chains retained. Each CDR3 protein gets just one entry, which takes the most common genes and DNA from the rows behind it. The V and J calls were not made by the authors but by TCRdb's processing. The sample yields roughly 230,000 distinct CDR3 sequences; roughly 21% were counted once. In total, the top ten clones hold approximately 39% of the sample.

The sequence is built from TRBV28 and TRBJ2-7, with TRBD2 tentatively as D gene (5 bases match). The sequence derives from a woman in her fifties or sixties with Graves' ophthalmopathy. Donor details come from another sample of the same person, matched by shared clones. Sequencing used peripheral blood. The bases read TGTGCCAGCAGTTTTGCCAGGCGGGTGGACGAGCAGTACTTC. This codes for CASSFARRVDEQYF. Extended through the reference TRBV28 and TRBJ2-7 proteins, this CDR3 yields the full variable domain: DVKVTQSSRYLVKRTGEKVFLECVQDMDHENMFWYRQDPGLGLRLIYFSYDVKMKEKGDIPEGYSVSREKKERFSLILESASTNQTSMYLCASSFARRVDEQYFGPGTRLTVT.